One and the same sample provided the 10 T cell receptor beta chains below, sequenced in a study of T cells in Graves' hyperthyroidism and ophthalmopathy. Authors of the study amplified TCR beta CDR3 regions from RNA transcripts. The study used the HTBI primer set for a first-round RT-PCR of the TCR CDR3. A single record per CDR3 protein comes from TCRdb applying MiXCR to the multiplex PCR reads. Seen here are 300,000 to 350,000 distinct CDR3 sequences, less than 20% observed once, and the top ten hold around 15%. Sequencing used blood. The source of these receptors is a woman aged 40 to 50 with Graves' ophthalmopathy.

The J gene is TRBJ2-7, the V gene TRBV6-5, with unresolved D. Trimming removed 2 bases from V and 9 bases from J, with 17 bases in between. Per the germline V gene, CDR1 is MNHEY and CDR2 is SVGAGI. This CDR3 region has 14 residues. CDR3 sequence reads: CASSYHGSRLGQYF. For the CDR3, the DNA is TGTGCCAGCAGTTACCACGGAAGTCGATTGGGGCAGTACTTC.

This clonotype has at least ten counts. The CDR3 DNA sequence: TGCAGCGTTGTTTGGGGTCTTGGAAACACCATATATTTT. Its translation: CSVVWGLGNTIYF. This chain connects TRBV29-1 to TRBJ1-3; no firm D call. CDR3 length: 13 amino acids. Trimming stripped 4 bases from V and 3 bases from J, with 10 bases between. Germline loops: CDR1 SQVTM, CDR2 ANQGSEA.

This clonotype was picked up many times. The chain joins TRBV7-2 to TRBJ1-1; D may be TRBD1 (5 bases). The CDR3 loop spans 14 amino acids. Trimming stripped 5 bases from V and 5 bases from J, with 15 bases between. Per the germline V gene, CDR1 is SGHTA and CDR2 is FQGNSA. The CDR3 bases are TGTGCCAGCAGCCCCCAGCCTGGGGGAACTGAAGCTTTCTTT. Its translation: CASSPQPGGTEAFF. Filled out from reference TRBV7-2 and TRBJ1-1, the complete variable domain reads GAGVSQSPSNKVTEKGKDVELRCDPISGHTALYWYRQSLGQGLEFLIYFQGNSAPDKSGLPSDRFSAERTGGSVSTLTIQRTQQEDSAVYLCASSPQPGGTEAFFGQGTRLTVV.

This clonotype was found many times. This chain links TRBV10-3 with TRBJ2-2, with D maybe TRBD1 (5 bases). This CDR3 region has 13 residues. V was shortened by 6 bases and J by 6 bases, with 11 bases between the two germline ends. CDR1 is ENHRY and CDR2 is SYGVKD in the germline V gene. The CDR3 bases are TGTGCCATCAGCTACGACAGTTCCGGGGAGCTGTTTTTT. It encodes CAISYDSSGELFF.

This clonotype appeared many times. The chain is built from TRBV28 and TRBJ1-2; the D gene is possibly TRBD1 (5 bases). CDR3 length: 14 residues. Trimming took 2 bases from V and 3 from J, leaving 10 bases between them. Germline-derived CDR1 and CDR2 are MDHEN and SYDVKM. CDR3 coding DNA: TGTGCCAGCAGTTTAGGGCTAGGGGACTATGGCTACACCTTC. Protein: CASSLGLGDYGYTF.

This clonotype was counted many times. This rearrangement joins TRBV24-1 to TRBJ1-1, with D unresolved. Germline CDR1 is KGHDR and CDR2 is SFDVKD. The CDR3 extends over 10 amino acids. V shed 9 bases and J shed 1 base, with 2 bases lying between them. DNA for the CDR3: TGTGCCACCGAGAACACTGAAGCTTTCTTT. Translation gives CATENTEAFF.

Ten or more counts support this clonotype. Mismatch with germline at one junction end may stem from a read error. The chain couples TRBV12-3 or TRBV12-4 to TRBJ1-1; no firm D call. This CDR3 spans 16 amino acids. The CDR3 region is CASSFLLRRQNTEALF. CDR3 bases: TGTGCCAGCAGTTTTCTTTTGAGACGGCAGAACACTGAAGCTCTCTTT.

This clonotype was recorded at least ten times. The chain employs TRBV19 and TRBJ1-5, with 7 bases fitting TRBD1. Germline V gives CDR1 LNHDA, CDR2 SQIVND (reference sequence). CDR3 size: 15 residues. With 7 bases clipped from V and 7 bases from J, the junction kept 13 bases outside the gene matches. Here the CDR3 reads CASNAGGSRRQPQHF. In DNA form, the CDR3 reads TGTGCCAGTAACGCAGGGGGAAGTCGTCGACAGCCCCAGCATTTT.

The chain employs TRBV30 and TRBJ1-6, with a weak D call TRBD1 (6 bases). V was trimmed by 4 bases and J by 11 bases, leaving 18 bases between them. Germline CDR1 reads GTSNPN; CDR2 reads SVGIG (reference sequence). The CDR3 is 14 amino acids. The CDR3 DNA reads as TGTGCCTGGACCTGGCAGGGGTACAATCCACCCCTCCACTTT. Translated, it gives CAWTWQGYNPPLHF.

In its sample, this clonotype was seen many times. The J gene is TRBJ1-5, the V gene TRBV6-1; no clear D. The CDR3 covers 14 residues. Trimming cost V 1 base and J 7 bases, with 11 bases left between them. CDR1 and CDR2 (germline): MNHNS, SASEGT. The CDR3 sequence is CASSEGPITQPQHF. In DNA, the CDR3 is TGTGCCAGCAGTGAAGGACCAATAACCCAGCCCCAGCATTTT.